Only a few counts were recorded for the clone carrying this T cell receptor beta chain. Cells stained for CD3, CD4, CD8, CD45RA, CD27 and viability were sorted into four CD45RA/CD27 subsets. The CDR3 loop spans 15 amino acids. Germline CDR1 is SGHTA and CDR2 is FQGNSA. V gave up 3 bases and J gave up 9 bases, with 18 bases separating them. An equimolar mix of two oligonucleotides served as the beta constant-region primer for TRBC1 and TRBC2. The ligated cDNA underwent four PCR rounds using SP2 and nested alpha and beta constant-region primers. A single record per CDR3 protein comes from TCRdb applying MiXCR to the UMI-ligation and nested PCR reads. The sample lists around 30,000 distinct CDR3 sequences, around 18% seen once, with about 3.6% in the top ten. This sample was taken from a study of naive and memory T cell subsets.

The chain is built from TRBV7-2 and TRBJ2-1; D may be TRBD2 (6 bases). The sequencing input was effector memory CD4+ T cells from blood. The subset here: effector memory, CD45RA- CD27-. The TCR was taken from a human donor in good health. The CDR3 region is CASSFRPREAGEQFF. The CDR3 nucleotides are TGTGCCAGCAGCTTTCGTCCGCGGGAAGCTGGTGAGCAGTTCTTC.